One and the same sample provided the 15 T cell receptor beta chains below, sequenced in a study of T-cell reconstitution after alpha-beta-depleted transplantation in children. The TCRbeta library was prepared with unique molecular identifiers. MiXCR, run by TCRdb on the PCR reads, gives a single entry per CDR3 protein. The sample records just under 550,000 distinct CDR3 sequences, approximately 20% being singletons. The source was PBMCs from the stem cell graft donor, collected from the stem cell graft. The receptors here all came from a human donor who donated a stem cell graft to a child with acute lymphoblastic leukemia.

The rearrangement joins TRBV15 to TRBJ2-2, with a weak D call TRBD2 (7 bases). This CDR3 is built from 16 residues. V was pared by 8 bases and J by 1 base, with 17 bases between. Germline CDR1 is LNHNV and CDR2 is YYDKDF (reference sequence). CDR3 nucleotides: TGTGCCACCTGGCGAGGGGGGGCCCAGAACACCGGGGAGCTGTTTTTT. This encodes CATWRGGAQNTGELFF.

This clonotype has at least ten counts. One end of the junction is discordant with germline, which a read error may explain. The V call is TRBV5-1, the J call TRBJ2-1; TRBD1 or TRBD2 may be the D gene (5 bases each). CDR3 length: 14 amino acids. Germline V lookup: CDR1 SGHRS, CDR2 YFSETQ. The chain's CDR3 is CASSLTGPYNEQFF. DNA for the CDR3: TGTGCCAGCAGTTTAACGGGACCCTACAATGAGCAGTTCTTC.

This sequence joins TRBV5-1 and TRBJ2-1; D might be TRBD1 or TRBD2, each matching 5 bases. The V and J ends lost 0 bases and 8 bases respectively, with 9 bases between them. The CDR3 totals 13 residues. Germline V gene lookup returns CDR1 SGHRS and CDR2 YFSETQ. The chain's CDR3 is CASSLGGDDEQFF. CDR3 nucleotides: TGCGCCAGCAGCTTGGGAGGGGATGATGAGCAGTTCTTC. Complete variable domain (other parts from reference TRBV5-1 and TRBJ2-1): KAGVTQTPRYLIKTRGQQVTLSCSPISGHRSVSWYQQTPGQGLQFLFEYFSETQRNKGNFPGRFSGRQFSNSRSEMNVSTLELGDSALYLCASSLGGDDEQFFGPGTRLTVL.

A few counts support this clonotype. V and J are TRBV11-2 and TRBJ2-7, with D unresolved. Germline V lookup: CDR1 SGHAT, CDR2 FQNNGV. V lost 1 base, J lost 5 bases, and 15 bases lay in between. The CDR3 runs 15 residues. CDR3 amino acids: CASSLAHPSTDEQYF. The DNA of the CDR3 is TGTGCCAGCAGCTTAGCCCACCCCAGCACTGACGAGCAGTACTTC.

The V and J genes are TRBV5-1 and TRBJ2-1; 10 bases map to TRBD2. CDR1 is SGHRS, CDR2 YFSETQ, per germline. This CDR3 has 16 residues. V shed 4 bases and J 3 bases; nucleotides not matched to a gene: 7. CDR3 region: CASSGSGRSFYNEQFF. DNA of the CDR3: TGCGCCAGCAGCGGTAGCGGGAGGTCCTTCTACAATGAGCAGTTCTTC.

This sequence joins TRBV5-1 and TRBJ1-5; TRBD1 might be the D (6 bases). The germline V and J ends were trimmed by 0 bases and 6 bases, with 13 bases remaining between them. The CDR3 spans 15 residues. The germline V gene encodes CDR1 SGHRS and CDR2 YFSETQ. For the CDR3, the DNA is TGCGCCAGCAGCTTGGCCCCGGGGGCCGGTCAGCCCCAGCATTTT. This encodes CASSLAPGAGQPQHF.

The chain links TRBV20-1 to TRBJ2-3; TRBD1 might be the D (5 bases). V gave up 5 bases and J gave up 1 base, with 13 bases separating them. The CDR3 extends over 14 amino acids. CDR1 is DFQATT, CDR2 SNEGSKA, per germline (reference sequence). The CDR3 loop reads CSALQVFGTDTQYF. The CDR3 nucleotides read TGCAGTGCTTTACAGGTCTTTGGCACAGATACGCAGTATTTT.

This clonotype came up many times. V and J are TRBV5-5 and TRBJ2-7; 9 bases map to TRBD1. CDR3 length: 14 residues. Germline V lookup: CDR1 SGHKS, CDR2 YYEKEE (reference sequence). V lost 5 bases and J lost 0; bases outside the gene matches: 3. For the CDR3, the DNA is TGTGCCAGCAGGCCGGGACAGGGCTCCTACGAGCAGTACTTC. Its translation: CASRPGQGSYEQYF.

The table lists this clonotype with a few counts. V is TRBV7-3 and J is TRBJ2-4, with 10 positions matching TRBD2. Looked up from germline, CDR1 is SGHTA and CDR2 is FQGTGA. Trimming at V came to 1 base and at J to 8 bases, leaving 5 bases not matched to a gene. The CDR3 has 15 amino acids. This chain's CDR3 is CASSLIGTSEDIQYF. Here the CDR3 DNA reads TGTGCCAGCAGCTTAATTGGGACTAGCGAGGACATTCAGTACTTC. The full variable domain, in which reference TRBV7-3 and TRBJ2-4 provide the parts outside the CDR3, is GAGVSQTPSNKVTEKGKYVELRCDPISGHTALYWYRQSLGQGPEFLIYFQGTGAADDSGLPNDRFFAVRPEGSVSTLKIQRTERGDSAVYLCASSLIGTSEDIQYFGAGTRLSVL.

In this sample, this clonotype turned up a few times. This chain joins TRBV12-3 or TRBV12-4 and TRBJ1-1; 7 nucleotides align to TRBD1. The CDR3 runs to 15 residues. V was clipped by 3 bases and J by 5 bases; unmatched bases: 9. DNA for the CDR3: TGTGCCAGCAGTTTCAGGTCAGGGGGAAAGACTGAAGCTTTCTTT. The encoded protein is CASSFRSGGKTEAFF.

This clonotype showed up just a few times. This chain links TRBV25-1 with TRBJ2-2, with D hard to call. Trimming cost V 6 bases and J 6 bases, with 11 bases left between them. The CDR3 covers 13 residues. CDR1 is MGHDK and CDR2 is SYGVNS in the germline V gene. This CDR3 is CASRMSGAGELFF. The CDR3 DNA is TGTGCCAGCAGGATGTCGGGTGCCGGGGAGCTGTTTTTT.

This clonotype was counted only a few times. CDR3 residues: CASSIQGVLNEAFF. DNA of the CDR3: TGTGCCAGCAGTATTCAGGGGGTGCTCAATGAAGCTTTCTTT. The genes are TRBV27 and TRBJ1-1; 7 nucleotides line up with TRBD1. The germline V gene has CDR1 MNHEY and CDR2 SMNVEV (reference sequence). This CDR3 contains 14 residues. V shed 5 bases, J shed 7 bases, and the junction held 10 bases outside the gene matches.

Only a few counts were recorded for this clonotype. The chain couples TRBV29-1 to TRBJ2-7; 8 positions match TRBD2. CDR3 length equals 14 residues. V shed 8 bases and J 3 bases; nucleotides not matched to a gene: 12. Germline lookup yields CDR1 SQVTM and CDR2 ANQGSEA. The CDR3 DNA reads TGCAGCCTCCTGGGGGGACTAGAGGTCTACGAGCAGTACTTC. Translating gives CSLLGGLEVYEQYF.

This chain uses TRBV20-1 with TRBJ1-5; TRBD1 is a possible D gene (6 bases). V gave up 2 bases and J gave up 3 bases, with 14 bases separating them. Germline loops: CDR1 DFQATT, CDR2 SNEGSKA (reference sequence). This CDR3 comprises 15 residues. CDR3 region: CSARRSGQLNQPQHF. The DNA of the CDR3 is TGCAGTGCTAGAAGATCCGGACAGCTCAATCAGCCCCAGCATTTT.

The V call is TRBV29-1, the J call TRBJ2-2; D is unresolved. CDR3 size: 12 residues. Trimming stripped 8 bases from V and 7 bases from J, with 14 bases between. Germline V gene lookup returns CDR1 SQVTM and CDR2 ANQGSEA. CDR3 residues: CSTSDVNGELFF. DNA of the CDR3: TGCAGCACTTCGGACGTGAACGGGGAGCTGTTTTTT.